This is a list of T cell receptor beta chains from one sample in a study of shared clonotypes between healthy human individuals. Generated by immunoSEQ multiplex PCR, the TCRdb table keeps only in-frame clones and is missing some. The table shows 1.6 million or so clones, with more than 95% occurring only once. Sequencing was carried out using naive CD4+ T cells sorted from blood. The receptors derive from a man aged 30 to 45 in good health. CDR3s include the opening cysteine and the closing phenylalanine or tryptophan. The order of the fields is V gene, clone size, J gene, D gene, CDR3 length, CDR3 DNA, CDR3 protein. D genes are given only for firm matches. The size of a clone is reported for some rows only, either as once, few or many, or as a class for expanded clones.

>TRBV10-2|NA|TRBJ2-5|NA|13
TGCGCCAGCAGGGATCTTCATCAAGAGACCCAGTACTTC
CASRDLHQETQYF
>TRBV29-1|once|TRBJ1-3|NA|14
TGCAGCGTTGAATTGGGGGTAGGACGAGACACCATATATTTT
CSVELGVGRDTIYF
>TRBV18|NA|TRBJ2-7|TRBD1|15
TGTGCCAGCTCACCATGGACAGGGATTAGGGGAGAGCAGTACTTC
CASSPWTGIRGEQYF
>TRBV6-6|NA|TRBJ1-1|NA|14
TGTGCCAGCAGTCCCGGACGGTTGAACACTGAAGCTTTCTTT
CASSPGRLNTEAFF
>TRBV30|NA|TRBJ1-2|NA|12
TGTGCCTGGAGTAGGGGGGACCCCAGCGCCACCTTC
CAWSRGDPSATF
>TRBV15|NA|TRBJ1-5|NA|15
TGTGCCACCAGCAGAGAGCCGTGGAGCAATCAGCCCCAGCATTTT
CATSREPWSNQPQHF
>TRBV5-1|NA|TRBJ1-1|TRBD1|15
TGCGCCAGCACCTATGTACAGGGGAAGAACACTGAAGCTTTCTTT
CASTYVQGKNTEAFF
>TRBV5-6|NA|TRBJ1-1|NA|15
TGTGCCAGCAGCTTCGGGGTTTTACTCCTCACTGAAGCTTTCTTT
CASSFGVLLLTEAFF
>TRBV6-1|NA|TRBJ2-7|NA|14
TGTGCCAGCACTTCCCCGCAAGGCCGCTACGAGCAGTACTTC
CASTSPQGRYEQYF
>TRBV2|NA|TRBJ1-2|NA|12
TGTGCCAGCAGTGAAGAGGGGGACGGCTACACCTTC
CASSEEGDGYTF
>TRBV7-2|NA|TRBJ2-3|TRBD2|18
TGTGCCAGCAGCCAGGCTTTAGCGGGTCTCGCCACGGCAGATACGCAGTATTTT
CASSQALAGLATADTQYF
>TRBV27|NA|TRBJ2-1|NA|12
TGTGCCAGCAGTGGGGGTTGGAATGAGCAGTTCTTC
CASSGGWNEQFF
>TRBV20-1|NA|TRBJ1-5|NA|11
TGCAGTGCTAGAGTCGGACAGCCCCAGCATTTT
CSARVGQPQHF
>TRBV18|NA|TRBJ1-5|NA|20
TGTGCCAGCTCGCTCCGTAGGGGGATGTCTCCGGTGCTTAGCAATCAGCCCCAGCATTTT
CASSLRRGMSPVLSNQPQHF
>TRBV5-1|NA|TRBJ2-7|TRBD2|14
TGCGCCAGCAGCCTCACCGGGACTACCTACGAGCAGTACTTC
CASSLTGTTYEQYF
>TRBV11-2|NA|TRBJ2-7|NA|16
TGTGCCAGCAGCTTAGCTGGGGTCTCTCTAAGTGCCGAGCAGTACTTC
CASSLAGVSLSAEQYF
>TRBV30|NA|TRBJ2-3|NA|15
TGTGCCTGGTCCCTAGGGAGCGGGAGCACAGATACGCAGTATTTT
CAWSLGSGSTDTQYF
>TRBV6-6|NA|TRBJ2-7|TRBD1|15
TGTGCCAGCACCTTAATCGGGACAGGGGGCCTCGAGCAGTACTTC
CASTLIGTGGLEQYF
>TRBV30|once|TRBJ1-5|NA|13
TGTGCCTGGAGTCGGGAGGGGAATCAGCCCCAGCATTTT
CAWSREGNQPQHF
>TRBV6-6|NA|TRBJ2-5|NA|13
TGTGCCAGCAGCCAAGGTCCTCAAGAGACCCAGTACTTC
CASSQGPQETQYF
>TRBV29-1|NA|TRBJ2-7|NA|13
TGCAGCGTTGTTAGTTATTTCGACTACGAGCAGTACTTC
CSVVSYFDYEQYF
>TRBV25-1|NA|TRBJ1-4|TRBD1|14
TGTGCCAGCAGGTCCGGGACAGGGGCGGGAAAACTGTTTTTT
CASRSGTGAGKLFF
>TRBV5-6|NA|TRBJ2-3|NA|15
TGTGCCAGCAGCTTCGCCGTAACTAGCACAGATACGCAGTATTTT
CASSFAVTSTDTQYF
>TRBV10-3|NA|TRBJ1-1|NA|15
TGTGCCATCAGCCCTTCGAGACAGATGAACACTGAAGCTTTCTTT
CAISPSRQMNTEAFF
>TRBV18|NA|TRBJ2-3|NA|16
TGTGCCAGCTCACCACTGTACAGGGGAGGAACAGATACGCAGTATTTT
CASSPLYRGGTDTQYF
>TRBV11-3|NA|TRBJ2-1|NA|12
TGTGCCAGCAGCTCAACCTACAATGAGCAGTTCTTC
CASSSTYNEQFF
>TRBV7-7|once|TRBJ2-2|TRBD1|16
TGTGCCAGCAGCCCAACCGGGACAGGGGGCTCCGGGGAGCTGTTTTTT
CASSPTGTGGSGELFF
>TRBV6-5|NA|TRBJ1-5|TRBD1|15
TGTGCCAGCAGCTCCGGGACAGAGTGGTATCAGCCCCAGCATTTT
CASSSGTEWYQPQHF
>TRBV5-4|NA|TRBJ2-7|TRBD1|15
TGTGCCAGCAGCGTGGGGACAGGGAACATCTACGAGCAGTACTTC
CASSVGTGNIYEQYF
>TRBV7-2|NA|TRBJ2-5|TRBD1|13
TGTGCCAGCAGCTGGACAGGGGAAGAGACCCAGTACTTC
CASSWTGEETQYF
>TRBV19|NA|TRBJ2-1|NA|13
TGTGCCAGTAGAGGGGGACACTACAATGAGCAGTTCTTC
CASRGGHYNEQFF
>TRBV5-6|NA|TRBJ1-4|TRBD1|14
TGTGCCAGCAGCTCGGACAGGGGGGTTGAAAAACTGTTTTTT
CASSSDRGVEKLFF
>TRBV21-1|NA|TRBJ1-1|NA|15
TGTGCCAGCAGCAAAGGTAAGGGATTGAACACTGAAGCTTTCTTT
CASSKGKGLNTEAFF
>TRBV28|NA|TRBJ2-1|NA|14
TGTGCCAGCAGTTTAGGGGGGAGCTACAATGAGCAGTTCTTC
CASSLGGSYNEQFF
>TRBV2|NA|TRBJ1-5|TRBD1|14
TGTGCCAGCAGGGACAGGTCCAGCAATCAGCCCCAGCATTTT
CASRDRSSNQPQHF
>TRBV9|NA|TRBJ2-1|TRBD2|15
TGTGCCAGCAGCGTCGGGACTAGCGGGAACAATGAGCAGTTCTTC
CASSVGTSGNNEQFF
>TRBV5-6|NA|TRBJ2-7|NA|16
TGTGCCAGCAGACTGTGGCGGGATCAAAGTACCTACGAGCAGTACTTC
CASRLWRDQSTYEQYF
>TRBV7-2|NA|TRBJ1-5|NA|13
TGTGCCAGCAGCTTAGTAGGTTATCAGCCCCAGCATTTT
CASSLVGYQPQHF
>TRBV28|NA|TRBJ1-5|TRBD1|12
TGTGCCAGCGGGACAGGGGGCGGACCCCAGCATTTT
CASGTGGGPQHF
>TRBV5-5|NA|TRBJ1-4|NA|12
TGTGCCTCCGGCCGGCCGGATGAAAAACTGTTTTTT
CASGRPDEKLFF
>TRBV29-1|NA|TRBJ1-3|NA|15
TGCAGCGTTGCTTCATCCGACAAGGGAGGAAACACCATATATTTT
CSVASSDKGGNTIYF
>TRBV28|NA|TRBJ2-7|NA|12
TGTGCCAGCAGTTTGGGAGTTTACGAGCAGTACTTC
CASSLGVYEQYF
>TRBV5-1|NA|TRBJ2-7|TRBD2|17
TGCGCCAGCAGCTTGGGTTTAGCGGGAACGTTCACCTACGAGCAGTACTTC
CASSLGLAGTFTYEQYF
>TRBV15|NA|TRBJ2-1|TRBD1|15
TGTGCCACCAGCACCGACAGGGGCTCGGGGAATGAGCAGTTCTTC
CATSTDRGSGNEQFF
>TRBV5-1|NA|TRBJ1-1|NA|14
TGCGCCAGCAGCGTTTCTCTCGGGGGGGACGAAGCTTTCTTT
CASSVSLGGDEAFF
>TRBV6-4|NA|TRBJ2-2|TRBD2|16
TGTGCCAGCAGTGACGGGCTAGCGGGAGTTCACGGGGAGCTGTTTTTT
CASSDGLAGVHGELFF
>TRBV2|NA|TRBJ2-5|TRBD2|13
TGTGCCAGCAGTGAAGTGGCTAGCGGGACCCAGTACTTC
CASSEVASGTQYF
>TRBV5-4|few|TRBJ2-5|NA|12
TGTGCCAGCAGCCTCTTCCAAGAGACCCAGTACTTC
CASSLFQETQYF
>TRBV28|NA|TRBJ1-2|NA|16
TGTGCCAGCAGATCCAGGGTCAACCATTGGCAATATGGCTACACCTTC
CASRSRVNHWQYGYTF
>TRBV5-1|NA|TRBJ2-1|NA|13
TGCGCCAGCAGCTTGCCGGGATACAATGAGCAGTTCTTC
CASSLPGYNEQFF
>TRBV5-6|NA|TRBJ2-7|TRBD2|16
TGTGCCAGCAGCGACATCGGGACTAGCGATTCCTACGAGCAGTACTTC
CASSDIGTSDSYEQYF
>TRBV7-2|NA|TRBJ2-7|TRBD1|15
TGTGCCAGCACCAAAGACAGGGGGCAAAATTACGAGCAGTACTTC
CASTKDRGQNYEQYF